Each of the 31 T cell receptor beta chains below was sequenced from the same sample in a study of cytomegalovirus exposure and HLA in healthy donors. The PCR ran on 60 Vbeta and 13 Jbeta primers. Method: immunoSEQ multiplex PCR; TCRdb's copy keeps in-frame clones and lacks some. This sample yields 150,000 to 200,000 clones, of which more than 80% are seen a single time; 1.5% to 2% belongs to the top ten. The sequenced sample was PBMCs. The origin of the receptors is a woman in her late teens or twenties in good health and CMV-seronegative.

This clone was picked up a small number of times. The chain employs TRBV9 and TRBJ1-4; 9 bases fit TRBD1. CDR1 SGDLS and CDR2 YYNGEE come from the germline V gene. V lost 5 bases to trimming and J lost 5 bases; unmatched junction nucleotides: 7. The CDR3 is 15 amino acids. The CDR3 DNA is TGTGCCAGCAGTCGGCTGGACAGGGGAAATGAAAAACTGTTTTTT. The encoded protein is CASSRLDRGNEKLFF.

Turning to this clone: At one boundary the junction diverges from the germline segment, which might be a read error. The J gene is TRBJ2-3, the V gene TRBV7-8; 8 bases are a match to TRBD1. This CDR3 has 15 amino acids. Per the germline V gene, CDR1 is SGHVS and CDR2 is FQNEAQ. CDR3 sequence reads: CASSLVAGGTNTQYF. CDR3 nucleotides: TGTGCCAGCAGCTTAGTTGCAGGGGGCACAAATACGCAGTATTTT. The full variable domain, completed using reference TRBV7-8 and TRBJ2-3, is GAGVSQSPRYKVAKRGQDVALRCDPISGHVSLFWYQQALGQGPEFLTYFQNEAQLDKSGLPSDRFFAERPEGSVSTLKIQRTQQEDSAVYLCASSLVAGGTNTQYFGPGTRLTVL.

CDR3 in DNA: TGTGCCAGTAGTATGGAGGCTAGCGGGAGCGTCACAGATACGCAGTATTTT. Protein sequence: CASSMEASGSVTDTQYF. The J gene is TRBJ2-3, the V gene TRBV19; 10 nucleotides agree with TRBD2. J lost 2 bases, V lost 3 bases, and 8 bases had no gene match. The CDR3 is made up of 17 amino acids. The V gene's germline CDR1 is LNHDA and CDR2 SQIVND (reference sequence).

This chain joins TRBV4-2 and TRBJ2-3; tentatively, D is TRBD1 (5 bases). Germline CDR1 and CDR2: LGHNA and YNFKEQ. CDR3 length equals 15 residues. Trimming took off 0 bases at V and 1 base at J, with 8 bases between the two ends. CDR3 coding DNA: TGTGCCAGCAGCCAAGATCCCAGGGGCACAGATACGCAGTATTTT. This sequence encodes CASSQDPRGTDTQYF.

The chain uses TRBV6-1 and TRBJ1-2; 8 positions match TRBD1. The CDR3 covers 14 residues. Germline V gene lookup returns CDR1 MNHNS and CDR2 SASEGT. Trimming removed 1 base from V and 6 bases from J; junction bases left unmatched: 4. The CDR3 DNA reads TGTGCCAGCAGTGAAGTCTGGACAGGGAATGGCTACACCTTC. Translating gives CASSEVWTGNGYTF.

J is TRBJ1-4 and V is TRBV6-5, with a tentative D call TRBD1 (5 bases). Germline V CDR1 and CDR2: MNHEY, SVGAGI. The CDR3 consists of 15 residues. Trimming pared 0 bases from V and 8 bases from J, leaving 13 bases between. CDR3 DNA sequence: TGTGCCAGCAGTTACTCGAGCCCAGGGCTCGAAAAACTGTTTTTT. This translates into CASSYSSPGLEKLFF.

This chain links TRBV11-2 with TRBJ1-2; 7 bases map to TRBD1. After removal of 4 bases from V and 7 bases from J, the junction contained 3 bases not matched to a gene. The CDR3 sequence is 12 residues long. Per the germline V gene, CDR1 is SGHAT and CDR2 is FQNNGV. CDR3 bases: TGTGCCAGCAGCTCCGGGACAGTTGGCTACACCTTC. This sequence encodes CASSSGTVGYTF.

This chain connects TRBV21-1 to TRBJ1-5; the table's TRBD1 call for D was not verified on the DNA. TRBV21-1 counts as a pseudogene. The CDR3 runs to 15 residues. CDR3 DNA: TGTGCCAGCAGCAAAGTGCCAGGGATGTGTCAGCCCCAGCATTTT. It encodes CASSKVPGMCQPQHF.

J is TRBJ1-6 and V is TRBV7-9; D might be TRBD1 (5 bases). Trimming removed 3 bases from V and 0 bases from J, with 9 bases in between. Germline values: CDR1 SEHNR, CDR2 FQNEAQ (reference sequence). CDR3 length equals 16 residues. The CDR3 is CASSFGGGSYNSPLHF. The CDR3 bases are TGTGCCAGCAGCTTCGGCGGGGGCTCCTATAATTCACCCCTCCACTTT.

This clone was seen a single time. V and J are TRBV27 and TRBJ2-1, with 7 bases aligning to TRBD1. The V gene end was trimmed by 2 bases and the J gene end by 2 bases; junction bases not matched to a gene: 3. CDR3 length equals 15 residues. CDR1 is MNHEY, CDR2 SMNVEV, per germline (reference sequence). CDR3 nucleotides: TGTGCCAGCAGTTTAGTCGGGACAGCCTACAATGAGCAGTTCTTC. Amino acid sequence: CASSLVGTAYNEQFF.

The chain couples TRBV27 to TRBJ1-4, with 8 bases aligning to TRBD1. J gave up 6 bases and V 5 bases, and 8 bases lay outside the gene matches. From germline, CDR1 is MNHEY and CDR2 SMNVEV (reference sequence). This CDR3 has 15 amino acids. CDR3 in amino acids: CASSPTGEGYEKLFF. In nucleotides, the CDR3 is TGTGCCAGCAGTCCGACAGGGGAGGGGTATGAAAAACTGTTTTTT.

With respect to this clone: It is unclear where the CDR3 begins or ends on the DNA, so no DNA is shown, and the CDR3 is as TCRdb lists it. The V call is TRBV1, the J call TRBJ2-4; the table names TRBD2, a call not compared with the DNA. TRBV1 is marked as a pseudogene. 24 amino acids form the CDR3, both terminal residues included. The CDR3 loop reads CTSSQARWASGSLGWGLAKNIQYF.

The chain employs TRBV27 and TRBJ2-7; D gene uncertain. V lost 3 bases and J lost 1, with 7 bases in between. CDR1 and CDR2 (germline): MNHEY, SMNVEV (reference sequence). The CDR3 contains 13 residues. DNA of the CDR3: TGTGCCAGCAGTTTTGGCCGATCCTACGAGCAGTACTTC. This codes for CASSFGRSYEQYF.

Written as DNA, the CDR3 is TGTGCCAGCACTCCGGGACAGGGTCCTGAAAAACTGTTTTTT. This codes for CASTPGQGPEKLFF. V and J are TRBV28 and TRBJ1-4; 9 bases are shared with TRBD1. Germline CDR1 is MDHEN and CDR2 is SYDVKM. The CDR3 length is 14 residues. Losses at the gene ends were 7 bases for V and 7 bases for J; bases not matched to a gene: 7.

This sequence joins TRBV5-4 and TRBJ2-1; no reliable D call. The CDR3 is made up of 14 amino acids. The V end lost 3 bases, the J end lost 4 bases, and 11 bases lay between the germline ends. Germline CDR1 and CDR2: SGHNT and YYREEE (reference sequence). In DNA form, the CDR3 reads TGTGCCAGCAGCTCTGCTACCCTATACAATGAGCAGTTCTTC. Residues: CASSSATLYNEQFF.

The chain recombines TRBV5-1 with TRBJ1-6, with 8 positions matching TRBD1. V shed 0 bases, J shed 9 bases, and the junction held 8 bases outside the gene matches. Germline assignment: CDR1 SGHRS and CDR2 YFSETQ. This CDR3 has 16 amino acids. CDR3 loop: CASSLDQGASVSPLHF. CDR3 nucleotide sequence: TGCGCCAGCAGCTTGGACCAGGGGGCCAGTGTTTCACCCCTCCACTTT.

J is TRBJ1-5 and V is TRBV28; D is possibly TRBD1 (5 bases). Germline CDR1 reads MDHEN; CDR2 reads SYDVKM. The CDR3 length is 16 residues. V dropped 6 bases and J dropped 3 bases, with 18 bases sitting between them. The DNA for the CDR3 is TGTGCCAGCAGCCCCAGGGTTCCCCCCCTCAATCAGCCCCAGCATTTT. As protein: CASSPRVPPLNQPQHF.

The CDR3 DNA reads TGTGCCATCAGTGAGGCAGGGAACACTGAAGCTTTCTTT. Encoded protein: CAISEAGNTEAFF. The V gene is TRBV10-3, the J gene TRBJ1-1; D is unclear. The CDR3 length is 13 residues. With 2 bases removed from V and 1 base from J, the gap between germline ends came to 5 bases. CDR1 and CDR2 from the germline V gene are ENHRY and SYGVKD.

J is TRBJ2-1 and V is TRBV5-1, with TRBD2 identical over 13 bases. After removal of 4 bases from V and 0 bases from J, the junction contained 4 bases not matched to a gene. The CDR3 spans 17 residues. Per germline, CDR1 SGHRS and CDR2 YFSETQ. The chain's CDR3 is CASSPGTSGASYNEQFF. The CDR3 nucleotides read TGCGCCAGCAGCCCTGGGACTAGCGGGGCCTCCTACAATGAGCAGTTCTTC.

As concerns this clone: Other DNA variants within this sample encode the same CDR3. The rearrangement links TRBV18 to TRBJ1-5, with D tentatively TRBD1 (5 bases). Trimming cost V 2 bases and J 4 bases, with 9 bases left between them. Per the germline V gene, CDR1 is KGHSH and CDR2 is LQKENI. The CDR3 extends over 14 amino acids. CDR3 amino acids: CASSPGQGNQPQHF. The CDR3 region has the DNA TGTGCCAGCTCACCAGGGCAGGGAAATCAGCCCCAGCATTTT.

The rearrangement joins TRBV7-3 to TRBJ2-2; D unresolved. V was shortened by 1 base and J by 6 bases, with 9 bases between the two germline ends. Germline lookup yields CDR1 SGHTA and CDR2 FQGTGA. This CDR3 is built from 14 residues. Here the CDR3 DNA reads TGTGCCAGCAGCTTAAGAGGAACCGCCGGGGAGCTGTTTTTT. Translating gives CASSLRGTAGELFF.

The V call is TRBV11-2, the J call TRBJ2-1, with a possible D match to TRBD2 (6 bases). The CDR3 loop spans 15 amino acids. Germline CDR1 is SGHAT and CDR2 is FQNNGV. Trimming left V 1 base short and J 2 bases short, with 9 bases between. This CDR3 reads CASSLVGGAYNEQFF. The CDR3 nucleotides read TGTGCCAGCAGCTTAGTCGGGGGTGCCTACAATGAGCAGTTCTTC.

The gene calls are TRBV7-9 and TRBJ2-1, with 9 nucleotides matching TRBD2. This CDR3 is built from 16 residues. Germline V gene data show CDR1 as SEHNR and CDR2 as FQNEAQ (reference sequence). The J segment lost 2 bases and the V segment lost 1 base, leaving 3 bases of the junction unmatched. CDR3 protein: CASSLGLAVTYNEQFF. DNA for the CDR3: TGTGCCAGCAGCTTAGGACTAGCGGTTACCTACAATGAGCAGTTCTTC.

The chain couples TRBV6-6 to TRBJ2-1; 7 nucleotides line up with TRBD2. This CDR3 is 14 amino acids long. CDR1 MNHNY and CDR2 SVGAGI come from the germline V gene (reference sequence). Trimming took 0 bases from V and 8 from J; bases not matched to a gene: 4. In nucleotides, the CDR3 is TGTGCCAGCAGTTACTCCGGGGGAGGGCATGAGCAGTTCTTC. As protein: CASSYSGGGHEQFF.

This chain links TRBV4-2 with TRBJ2-6, with D perhaps matching TRBD1 (6 bases). The V gene lost 4 bases and the J gene lost 0 bases, with 19 bases spanning the gap. Germline V lookup: CDR1 LGHNA, CDR2 YNFKEQ. The CDR3 has 19 residues. CDR3 sequence (DNA): TGTGCCAGCAGCCTCCCAAAAGGGGGACAAAGCTCTGGGGCCAACGTCCTGACTTTC. Protein sequence: CASSLPKGGQSSGANVLTF.

The chain is built from TRBV7-8 and TRBJ2-7; D is ambiguous. Trimming left V 2 bases short and J 3 bases short, with 11 bases between. There are 14 residues in the CDR3. The germline CDR1 and CDR2 sequences are SGHVS and FQNEAQ. The CDR3 DNA is TGTGCCAGCAGCTTAAGCCTAGTTATCTACGAGCAGTACTTC. Its protein is CASSLSLVIYEQYF. The complete variable domain, with remaining parts taken from reference TRBV7-8 and TRBJ2-7, reads GAGVSQSPRYKVAKRGQDVALRCDPISGHVSLFWYQQALGQGPEFLTYFQNEAQLDKSGLPSDRFFAERPEGSVSTLKIQRTQQEDSAVYLCASSLSLVIYEQYFGPGTRLTVT.

V is TRBV19 and J is TRBJ1-5; no firm D call. CDR3 length: 13 residues. Germline V CDR1 and CDR2: LNHDA, SQIVND (reference sequence). V gave up 8 bases and J gave up 3 bases, with 11 bases separating them. For the CDR3, the DNA is TGTGCCAGTTCAGGCCAGAACAATCAGCCCCAGCATTTT. It codes for CASSGQNNQPQHF. Full variable domain (remainder filled in from reference TRBV19 and TRBJ1-5): DGGITQSPKYLFRKEGQNVTLSCEQNLNHDAMYWYRQDPGQGLRLIYYSQIVNDFQKGDIAEGYSVSREKKESFPLTVTSAQKNPTAFYLCASSGQNNQPQHFGDGTRLSIL.

This clone appeared a single time. This chain links TRBV7-2 with TRBJ1-1; the D gene is possibly TRBD1 (6 bases). The CDR3 runs to 15 residues. From germline, CDR1 is SGHTA and CDR2 FQGNSA. Trimming took off 0 bases at V and 10 bases at J, with 18 bases between the two ends. This CDR3 reads CASSLARAGVDGAFF. CDR3 nucleotides: TGTGCCAGCAGCTTAGCCCGGGCAGGGGTTGATGGAGCTTTCTTT.

The rearrangement joins TRBV6-5 to TRBJ1-1; the D gene is possibly TRBD1 (5 bases). Trimming pared 5 bases from V and 4 bases from J, leaving 11 bases between. This CDR3 has 13 residues. CDR1 and CDR2 from the germline V gene are MNHEY and SVGAGI. CDR3 in DNA: TGTGCCAGCAGTCCAGGGTGGAGCACTGAAGCTTTCTTT. This codes for CASSPGWSTEAFF.

The chain recombines TRBV21-1 with TRBJ1-2; the table's D call, TRBD1, has no DNA check behind it. TRBV21-1 is a recognized pseudogene. The CDR3 has 16 amino acids. The CDR3 DNA reads as TGTGCCAGCAACCTACCCGGACAGGGGCGGAAGAATGGCTACACCTTC. This gives the protein CASNLPGQGRKNGYTF.

The V and J genes are TRBV6-1 and TRBJ2-7, with D possibly matching TRBD1 (5 bases). The CDR3 runs to 11 residues. Per the germline V gene, CDR1 is MNHNS and CDR2 is SASEGT. Trimming shortened V by 7 bases and J by 4 bases, and 8 bases separated the two germline ends. CDR3: CASTSGYEQYF. The CDR3 bases are TGTGCCAGCACTTCAGGGTACGAGCAGTACTTC.